This paragraph covers one TCR beta chain sequence. The antigen is unknown. Measured with immunoSEQ multiplex PCR; TCRdb has only the in-frame clones, and not every one. The sample has roughly 890,000 clones; around 93% are singletons. These data originate in a study of shared clonotypes between healthy human individuals. On the study more broadly: For every donor, three CD4 naive, three CD4 memory, two CD8 naive and one CD8 memory plates were used. Overall study results and limits: The sampled material consisted only of blood, and tissue repertoires are likely to differ.

The CDR3 runs 13 residues. V dropped 2 bases and J dropped 4 bases, with 9 bases sitting between them. Looked up from germline, CDR1 is MGHRA and CDR2 is YSYEKL. Positive CCR7 selection of CD45RO-negative cells yielded the naive CD8 cells, and terminally differentiated effector memory CD45RA+ cells were excluded. The rearrangement links TRBV4-1 to TRBJ2-7; perhaps TRBD1 as D (6 bases). The clonotype was recovered from a man in his thirties or forties in good health. The sequencing input was naive CD8+ T cells sorted from blood. The DNA of the CDR3 is TGCGCCAGCAGCCAATGGACAGAATACGAGCAGTACTTC. It is translated as CASSQWTEYEQYF.